These 27 T cell receptor beta chains originate from one sample sequenced in a study of shared clonotypes between healthy human individuals. The assay was immunoSEQ multiplex PCR, and TCRdb's table has in-frame clones only and misses some. Of about 690,000 clones listed, 80% to 95% are singletons. Sequenced: memory CD8+ T cells from PBMCs. Subset given: CD45RO+ cells pooled with CCR7-negative TemRA cells. These receptors were taken from a man aged 18 to 35 in good health. Some clones in this sample may be carry-over from other donors' samples.

This clone has at least ten counts. The J gene is TRBJ2-3, the V gene TRBV6-4; 10 nucleotides align to TRBD1. Germline CDR1 and CDR2: MRHNA and SNTAGT. The CDR3 covers 15 residues. The ends lost 3 bases at V and 1 base at J; junction bases unmatched: 1. Here the CDR3 DNA reads TGTGCCAGCAGTGAGGGGACAGGGGGCACAGATACGCAGTATTTT. Its protein product is CASSEGTGGTDTQYF.

This clone was detected once. This chain uses TRBV28 with TRBJ2-7; perhaps TRBD2 as D (6 bases). Trimming stripped 6 bases from V and 3 bases from J, with 21 bases between. This CDR3 region has 16 residues. Germline assignment: CDR1 MDHEN and CDR2 SYDVKM. The CDR3 DNA follows: TGTGCCAGCAGCCAAAACGGGGGAAGCTGGGACTACGAGCAGTACTTC. This translates into CASSQNGGSWDYEQYF.

The chain uses TRBV7-6 and TRBJ2-5, with a possible D match to TRBD1 (5 bases). From germline, CDR1 is SGHVS and CDR2 FNYEAQ. V gave up 2 bases and J gave up 0 bases, with 10 bases separating them. CDR3 length equals 15 residues. CDR3 sequence: CASSLRGGYQETQYF. The CDR3 coding sequence is TGTGCCAGCAGCTTAAGGGGTGGGTACCAAGAGACCCAGTACTTC.

This clone came up a few times. This sequence joins TRBV28 and TRBJ2-4, with D unresolved. This CDR3 region has 14 residues. Germline V gene lookup returns CDR1 MDHEN and CDR2 SYDVKM. V gave up 3 bases and J gave up 1 base, with 7 bases separating them. The CDR3 loop is CASSFGSAKNIQYF. The DNA of the CDR3 is TGTGCCAGCAGTTTTGGATCGGCCAAAAACATTCAGTACTTC.

Here the CDR3 DNA reads TGTGCCAGCCGGACCGGGACCCGTCCCGGGGAGCTGTTTTTT. Translating gives CASRTGTRPGELFF. The chain has TRBV6-5 and TRBJ2-2, with D perhaps TRBD1 or TRBD2 (5 bases each). Looked up from germline, CDR1 is MNHEY and CDR2 is SVGAGI. Deletions cut 8 bases from V and 6 bases from J, with 16 bases between. The CDR3 runs to 14 residues.

The chain recombines TRBV7-9 with TRBJ2-2; perhaps TRBD1 as D (6 bases). Trimming removed 5 bases at V and 5 bases at J, with 15 bases between. Germline lookup yields CDR1 SEHNR and CDR2 FQNEAQ (reference sequence). CDR3 length equals 15 residues. In DNA form, the CDR3 reads TGTGCCAGCAGCGTCTCAGGGGATTTAACCGGGGAGCTGTTTTTT. Residues: CASSVSGDLTGELFF.

The V and J genes are TRBV19 and TRBJ2-1; TRBD2 matches at 11 bases. This CDR3 has 15 amino acids. Trimming cost V 3 bases and J 6 bases; bases outside gene matches: 4. The V gene's germline CDR1 is LNHDA and CDR2 SQIVND (reference sequence). CDR3: CASSISLAGVNEQFF. CDR3 DNA: TGTGCCAGTAGTATCTCACTAGCGGGAGTCAATGAGCAGTTCTTC.

This sequence joins TRBV10-1 and TRBJ2-1; the match to TRBD1 covers 11 bases. CDR3 length: 16 amino acids. J was trimmed by 6 bases and V by 2 bases; bases with no gene match: 6. Germline CDR1 is WNHNN and CDR2 is SYGVQD (reference sequence). The CDR3 DNA reads TGCGCCAGCAGTGAGCCCGGGACAGGGGGTCTCAATGAGCAGTTCTTC. Residues: CASSEPGTGGLNEQFF.

CDR3 bases: TGCGCCAGCAGCCAAGATGGGCCGACGTACTACGAGCAGTACTTC. Translation: CASSQDGPTYYEQYF. The V call is TRBV4-1, the J call TRBJ2-7; D call uncertain. CDR3 size: 15 residues. Trimming stripped 0 bases from V and 3 bases from J, with 12 bases between. Germline lookup yields CDR1 MGHRA and CDR2 YSYEKL.

V gene TRBV6-5 combines with J gene TRBJ2-1; 9 nucleotides match TRBD1. The CDR3 is made up of 14 amino acids. Germline CDR1 MNHEY, CDR2 SVGAGI. The V and J ends lost 7 bases and 7 bases, in that order; junction bases with no gene match: 8. CDR3 amino acids: CASTRDRAGNEQFF. DNA for the CDR3: TGTGCCAGCACCCGGGACAGGGCGGGAAATGAGCAGTTCTTC.

This chain joins TRBV19 and TRBJ2-2, with TRBD2 identical over 10 bases. Looked up from germline, CDR1 is LNHDA and CDR2 is SQIVND (reference sequence). The CDR3 contains 17 residues. V lost 4 bases to trimming and J lost 0 bases; unmatched junction nucleotides: 5. The CDR3 loop reads CASSKIGLAANTGELFF. CDR3 coding DNA: TGTGCCAGTAGTAAAATAGGACTAGCGGCGAACACCGGGGAGCTGTTTTTT.

The chain combines TRBV6-5 with TRBJ2-5; TRBD2 agrees at 11 bases. Germline-derived CDR1 and CDR2 are MNHEY and SVGAGI. The CDR3 contains 15 residues. Trimming took 5 bases from V and 4 from J; bases not matched to a gene: 6. The CDR3 region has the DNA TGTGCCAGCAGTAAGACTAGCGGGACCAGAGAGACCCAGTACTTC. It is translated as CASSKTSGTRETQYF.

This chain uses TRBV7-6 with TRBJ1-6; tentative D call: TRBD1 (6 bases). Germline CDR1 and CDR2: SGHVS and FNYEAQ. The V end was cut by 0 bases, the J end by 4 bases, with 10 bases between. The CDR3 is 16 residues long. CDR3 coding DNA: TGTGCCAGCAGCTTAGCTGGGGGCGAGTATAATTCACCCCTCCACTTT. Translated, it gives CASSLAGGEYNSPLHF. Variable domain in full (rest from reference TRBV7-6 and TRBJ1-6): GAGVSQSPRYKVTKRGQDVALRCDPISGHVSLYWYRQALGQGPEFLTYFNYEAQQDKSGLPNDRFSAERPEGSISTLTIQRTEQRDSAMYRCASSLAGGEYNSPLHFGNGTRLTVT.

This sequence joins TRBV30 and TRBJ2-3, with 9 positions matching TRBD2. There are 14 residues in the CDR3. Germline loops: CDR1 GTSNPN, CDR2 SVGIG (reference sequence). The V and J ends lost 0 bases and 6 bases, in that order; junction bases with no gene match: 4. The CDR3 loop is CAWSVLAGRDTQYF. Written as DNA, the CDR3 is TGTGCCTGGAGTGTGCTAGCGGGGAGGGATACGCAGTATTTT.

V usage is TRBV5-6 and J usage is TRBJ2-7; TRBD1 or TRBD2 may be the D gene (5 bases each). From germline, CDR1 is SGHDT and CDR2 YYEEEE. Trimming took off 4 bases at V and 2 bases at J, with 10 bases between the two ends. CDR3 size: 13 residues. The CDR3 loop reads CASSQGRTYEQYF. The CDR3 region has the DNA TGTGCCAGCAGCCAGGGACGCACCTACGAGCAGTACTTC.

This chain links TRBV6-1 with TRBJ2-2; D perhaps matches TRBD2 (5 bases). The V end was cut by 4 bases, the J end by 9 bases, with 6 bases between. The CDR3 extends over 11 amino acids. CDR1 is MNHNS and CDR2 is SASEGT in the germline V gene. The CDR3 DNA reads as TGTGCCAGCAGTGCGGGGTGGGAGCTGTTTTTT. Translating it yields CASSAGWELFF.

This rearrangement joins TRBV7-9 to TRBJ2-7; 11 positions match TRBD2. Germline CDR1 is SEHNR and CDR2 is FQNEAQ (reference sequence). The CDR3 covers 17 residues. The V and J ends lost 3 bases and 0 bases, in that order; junction bases with no gene match: 7. In DNA form, the CDR3 reads TGTGCCAGCAGCTTCCCCAATAGCGGGAGGGGCTCCTACGAGCAGTACTTC. Protein product: CASSFPNSGRGSYEQYF.

The V gene is TRBV15, the J gene TRBJ2-3; TRBD2 aligns across 8 bases. This CDR3 is built from 15 residues. After removal of 8 bases from V and 2 bases from J, the junction contained 9 bases not matched to a gene. Per germline, CDR1 LNHNV and CDR2 YYDKDF (reference sequence). The CDR3 DNA is TGTGCCACCGCGACTCCGCGGGAGGCCACAGATACGCAGTATTTT. Translation gives CATATPREATDTQYF.

The J gene is TRBJ1-1, the V gene TRBV19; no reliable D call. In germline, CDR1 is LNHDA, CDR2 SQIVND (reference sequence). Trimming took 7 bases from V and 8 from J, leaving 17 bases between them. CDR3 length: 13 amino acids. Written as DNA, the CDR3 is TGTGCCAGTACCGCCTGGGAGGTGAAGGAAGCTTTCTTT. It codes for CASTAWEVKEAFF.

Comment on this clone: Other DNA sequences in this specimen translate into the identical CDR3. The chain couples TRBV9 to TRBJ2-7; 10 bases are shared with TRBD1. The CDR3 totals 14 residues. Unmatched junction bases numbered 1, after V lost 0 bases and J lost 4 bases. In germline, CDR1 is SGDLS, CDR2 YYNGEE. CDR3 coding DNA: TGTGCCAGCAGCGTAGGACAGGGGGCGTACGAGCAGTACTTC. Protein: CASSVGQGAYEQYF.

In regard to this clone: Other DNA sequences from this sample encode an identical CDR3 as well. V and J are TRBV5-1 and TRBJ1-1; D not certain. V lost 1 base, J lost 2 bases, and 6 bases lay in between. This CDR3 is 13 amino acids long. CDR1 and CDR2 (germline): SGHRS, YFSETQ. The CDR3 DNA follows: TGCGCCAGCAGCTTGCCGCTAAACACTGAAGCTTTCTTT. This codes for CASSLPLNTEAFF.

The chain carries TRBV9 and TRBJ2-7; 8 bases map to TRBD2. Germline V CDR1 and CDR2: SGDLS, YYNGEE. V was clipped by 5 bases and J by 2 bases; unmatched bases: 9. The CDR3 is 15 amino acids. The CDR3 nucleotides are TGTGCCAGCAGTGGAAGCGGGAGTCGGGCCTACGAGCAGTACTTC. This codes for CASSGSGSRAYEQYF.

This rearrangement joins TRBV30 to TRBJ1-1, with D hard to call. This CDR3 is 11 amino acids long. In germline, CDR1 is GTSNPN, CDR2 SVGIG (reference sequence). Trimming removed 4 bases from V and 7 bases from J, with 10 bases in between. CDR3 DNA sequence: TGTGCCTGGACCCCAGATTATGAAGCTTTCTTT. Encoded protein: CAWTPDYEAFF.

J is TRBJ2-5 and V is TRBV2; 8 bases fit TRBD2. Germline assignment: CDR1 SNHLY and CDR2 FYNNEI. The CDR3 sequence is 14 residues long. The J segment lost 1 base and the V segment lost 6 bases, leaving 4 bases of the junction unmatched. CDR3 sequence (DNA): TGTGCCAGCAGGGTGACTAGCGCCCAAGAGACCCAGTACTTC. The encoded protein is CASRVTSAQETQYF. The full variable domain, in which reference TRBV2 and TRBJ2-5 provide the parts outside the CDR3, is EPEVTQTPSHQVTQMGQEVILRCVPISNHLYFYWYRQILGQKVEFLVSFYNNEISEKSEIFDDQFSVERPDGSNFTLKIRSTKLEDSAMYFCASRVTSAQETQYFGPGTRLLVL.

V is TRBV9 and J is TRBJ1-1; TRBD1 matches 8 bases. CDR3 length: 15 residues. Germline V CDR1 and CDR2: SGDLS, YYNGEE. V shed 0 bases and J 5 bases; nucleotides not matched to a gene: 6. Here the CDR3 DNA reads TGTGCCAGCAGCGTAGACTCAGGGGGCAAAACTGAAGCTTTCTTT. It yields the protein CASSVDSGGKTEAFF.

V usage is TRBV19 and J usage is TRBJ2-1; D not resolved. The V end was cut by 1 base, the J end by 2 bases, with 9 bases between. The CDR3 has 15 residues. Germline CDR1 LNHDA, CDR2 SQIVND (reference sequence). CDR3 sequence (DNA): TGTGCCAGTAGTATAGCCAGCTCCCCCTACAATGAGCAGTTCTTC. Translating gives CASSIASSPYNEQFF.

This chain links TRBV13 with TRBJ2-7, with 7 bases matching TRBD2. Germline CDR1 reads PRHDT; CDR2 reads FYEKMQ (reference sequence). With V trimmed by 5 bases and J by 4 bases, 17 bases remained unmatched. CDR3 length equals 17 residues. In DNA form, the CDR3 reads TGTGCCAGCAGCCCTTCGGGAGGAGGAGACTTCGTTTACGAGCAGTACTTC. It yields the protein CASSPSGGGDFVYEQYF.